The present T cell receptor (beta chain) was sequenced within a study of T cells in localized non-small cell lung cancer. Findings and limits, study-wide: Appearance in adjacent lung was seen for a median about 59 of the top 100 tumor clones. Sequencing involved a lone tumor region, leaving heterogeneity possible. An association was observed between higher blood T cell density and longer overall survival. Uninvolved nearby lung showed the greatest T cell clonality, exceeding that found in tumor.

Using immunoSEQ multiplex PCR, the repertoire was profiled, and TCRdb retains in-frame clones only, with some absent. The sample has about 19,000 clones; 75% to 95% are singletons. Comment on this clone: Its specificity is unknown.

Trimming took 2 bases from V and 1 from J; bases not matched to a gene: 6. The CDR3 runs 16 residues. Germline loops: CDR1 SGDLS, CDR2 YYNGEE. The TCR comes from a male donor older than 55 with stage I squamous cell lung carcinoma. The V and J genes are TRBV9 and TRBJ2-3; 8 positions match TRBD2. The sample was peripheral blood, taken before any cancer treatment. CDR3 nucleotides: TGTGCCAGCAGCGTCGGGGGGGGCGTCCGCACAGATACGCAGTATTTT. Protein product: CASSVGGGVRTDTQYF.